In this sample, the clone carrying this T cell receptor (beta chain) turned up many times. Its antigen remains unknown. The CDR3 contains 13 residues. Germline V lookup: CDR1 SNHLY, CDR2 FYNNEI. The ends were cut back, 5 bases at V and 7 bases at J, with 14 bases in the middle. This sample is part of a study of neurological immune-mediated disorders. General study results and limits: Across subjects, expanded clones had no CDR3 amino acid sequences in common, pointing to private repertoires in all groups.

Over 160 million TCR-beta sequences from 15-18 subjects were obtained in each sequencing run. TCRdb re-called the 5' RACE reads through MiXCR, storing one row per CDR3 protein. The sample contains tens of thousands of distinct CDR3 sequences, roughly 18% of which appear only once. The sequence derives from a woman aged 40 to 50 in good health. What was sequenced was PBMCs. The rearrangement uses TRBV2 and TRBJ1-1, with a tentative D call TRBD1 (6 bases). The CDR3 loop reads CASSSTQGLEAFF. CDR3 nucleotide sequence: TGTGCCAGCAGTAGCACACAGGGTCTTGAAGCTTTCTTT.